The subject of this entry is one T cell receptor beta chain. Unique molecular identifiers featured in how the TCRbeta library was prepared. TCRdb reprocessed the PCR reads via MiXCR and lists one record per CDR3 protein. The sample includes about 610,000 distinct CDR3 sequences, roughly 10% of them seen just once. The source of the sample is a study of T-cell reconstitution after alpha-beta-depleted transplantation in children. CDR1 and CDR2 from the germline V gene are DFQATT and SNEGSKA (reference sequence). The V gene end was trimmed by 3 bases and the J gene end by 6 bases; junction bases not matched to a gene: 6. This CDR3 has 14 amino acids.

The rearrangement joins TRBV20-1 to TRBJ2-1, with TRBD2 matching 9 bases. The receptor was derived from a human donor who donated a stem cell graft to a child with acute myeloid leukemia. The sample consisted of PBMCs from the stem cell graft donor, taken from the stem cell graft. In nucleotides, the CDR3 is TGCAGTGCTAGTCGCGGGAGGGCGGCCAATGAGCAGTTCTTC. This sequence encodes CSASRGRAANEQFF.